A single sample is the source of the 5 T cell receptor beta chains below, sequenced in a study of neoadjuvant nivolumab and ipilimumab in lung cancer. Assay used: immunoSEQ multiplex PCR; TCRdb lists only in-frame clones, some missing. This sample has approximately 5,000 clones; around 91% occur once, and the top ten carry 2.5% to 4%. The sequencing used blood, collected after neoadjuvant nivolumab, alone or with ipilimumab, at or shortly before surgery. The receptors were gathered from an adult with non-small cell lung cancer. Some clones in this sample may be carry-over from other donors' samples.

This chain uses TRBV10-3 with TRBJ2-5, with D possibly being TRBD2 (5 bases). Germline V gene sequence: CDR1 ENHRY, CDR2 SYGVKD. The CDR3 runs 14 residues. The ends were cut back, 0 bases at V and 5 bases at J, with 10 bases in the middle. The chain's CDR3 is CAISESSGWETQYF. The CDR3 region has the DNA TGTGCCATCAGTGAGTCTTCGGGATGGGAGACCCAGTACTTC.

In nucleotides, the CDR3 is TGTGCCAGCATGTGGAACGGGGGAACGGCCCAGTACTTC. Its protein is CASMWNGGTAQYF. The chain joins TRBV6-5 to TRBJ2-5; possibly TRBD2 for D (6 bases). The germline gives CDR1 MNHEY, CDR2 SVGAGI. The CDR3 is 13 residues long. V dropped 7 bases and J dropped 9 bases, with 18 bases sitting between them.

The V call is TRBV9, the J call TRBJ2-5; no clear D. The CDR3 runs 14 residues. CDR1 and CDR2 (germline): SGDLS, YYNGEE. Trimming removed 4 bases from V and 2 bases from J, with 12 bases in between. CDR3 residues: CASSPQWVQETQYF. Written as DNA, the CDR3 is TGTGCCAGCAGCCCTCAATGGGTACAAGAGACCCAGTACTTC.

The gene calls are TRBV15 and TRBJ1-1, with a tentative D call TRBD1 (5 bases). CDR3 length equals 16 residues. The V end lost 4 bases, the J end lost 4 bases, and 19 bases lay between the germline ends. The V gene's germline CDR1 is LNHNV and CDR2 YYDKDF (reference sequence). The CDR3 sequence: CATSTGTGQAATEAFF. The CDR3 coding sequence is TGTGCCACCAGCACGGGGACGGGTCAGGCGGCCACTGAAGCTTTCTTT. Drawing the rest from reference TRBV15 and TRBJ1-1, the complete variable domain is DAMVIQNPRYQVTQFGKPVTLSCSQTLNHNVMYWYQQKSSQAPKLLFHYYDKDFNNEADTPDNFQSRRPNTSFCFLDIRSPGLGDTAMYLCATSTGTGQAATEAFFGQGTRLTVV.

V and J are TRBV19 and TRBJ2-1; TRBD2 aligns across 8 bases. The ends lost 7 bases at V and 2 bases at J; junction bases unmatched: 7. The CDR3 runs to 15 residues. Germline CDR1 is LNHDA and CDR2 is SQIVND (reference sequence). The CDR3 loop reads CASTQLAGAYNEQFF. In nucleotides, the CDR3 is TGTGCCAGTACTCAGCTAGCGGGTGCCTACAATGAGCAGTTCTTC.